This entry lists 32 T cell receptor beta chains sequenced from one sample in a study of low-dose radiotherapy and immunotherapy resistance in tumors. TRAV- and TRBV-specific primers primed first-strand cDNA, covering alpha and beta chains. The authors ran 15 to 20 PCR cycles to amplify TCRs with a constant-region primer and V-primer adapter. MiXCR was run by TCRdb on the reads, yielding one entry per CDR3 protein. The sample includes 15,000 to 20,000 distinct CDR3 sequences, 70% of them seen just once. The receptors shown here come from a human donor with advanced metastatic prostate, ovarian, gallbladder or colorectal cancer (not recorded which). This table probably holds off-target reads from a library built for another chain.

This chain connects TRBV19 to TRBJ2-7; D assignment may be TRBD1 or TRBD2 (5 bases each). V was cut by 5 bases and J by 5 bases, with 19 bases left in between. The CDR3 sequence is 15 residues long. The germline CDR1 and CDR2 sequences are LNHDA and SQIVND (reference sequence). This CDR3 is CASSPDRGRAHEQYF. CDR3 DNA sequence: TGTGCCAGTAGTCCAGACCGGGGCAGGGCCCACGAGCAGTACTTC.

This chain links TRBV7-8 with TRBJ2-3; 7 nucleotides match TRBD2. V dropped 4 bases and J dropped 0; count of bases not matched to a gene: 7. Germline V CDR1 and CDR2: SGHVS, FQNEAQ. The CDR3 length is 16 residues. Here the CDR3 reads CASSSAGGGSTDTQYF. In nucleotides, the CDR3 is TGTGCCAGCAGCTCCGCGGGCGGGGGTAGCACAGATACGCAGTATTTT.

The CDR3 DNA is TGTGCCAGCAGCTTACTCGCCATAGGCTCTGGGGCCAACGTCCTGACTTTC. Translated, it gives CASSLLAIGSGANVLTF. The rearrangement uses TRBV7-3 and TRBJ2-6; no firm D call. V lost 2 bases to trimming and J lost 0 bases, with 11 bases between them. The CDR3 spans 17 residues. From germline, CDR1 is SGHTA and CDR2 FQGTGA.

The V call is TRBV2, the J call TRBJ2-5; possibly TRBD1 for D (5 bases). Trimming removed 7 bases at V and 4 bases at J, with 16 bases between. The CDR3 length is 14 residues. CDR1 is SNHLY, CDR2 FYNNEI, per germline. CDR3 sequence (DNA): TGTGCCAGCACCGAGACAGTAGTGGGAGAGACCCAGTACTTC. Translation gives CASTETVVGETQYF.

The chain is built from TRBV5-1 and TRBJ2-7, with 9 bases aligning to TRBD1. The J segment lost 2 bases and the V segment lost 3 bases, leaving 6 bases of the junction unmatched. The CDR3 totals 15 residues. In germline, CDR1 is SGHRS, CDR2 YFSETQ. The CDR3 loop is CASSSPGTGTYEQYF. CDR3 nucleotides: TGCGCCAGCAGCTCCCCCGGGACAGGGACCTACGAGCAGTACTTC.

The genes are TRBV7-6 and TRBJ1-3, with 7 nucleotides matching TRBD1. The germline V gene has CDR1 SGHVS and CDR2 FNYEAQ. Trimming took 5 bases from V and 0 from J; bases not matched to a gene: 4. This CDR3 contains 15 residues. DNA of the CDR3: TGTGCCAGCAGCCCTAGGGACAGCTCTGGAAACACCATATATTTT. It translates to CASSPRDSSGNTIYF.

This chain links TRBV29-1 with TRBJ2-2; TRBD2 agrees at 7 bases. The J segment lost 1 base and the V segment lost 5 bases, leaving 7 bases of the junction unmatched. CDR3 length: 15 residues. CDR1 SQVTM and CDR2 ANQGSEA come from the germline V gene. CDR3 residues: CSVTSAYLNTGELFF. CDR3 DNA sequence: TGCAGCGTTACTAGCGCTTACCTGAACACCGGGGAGCTGTTTTTT.

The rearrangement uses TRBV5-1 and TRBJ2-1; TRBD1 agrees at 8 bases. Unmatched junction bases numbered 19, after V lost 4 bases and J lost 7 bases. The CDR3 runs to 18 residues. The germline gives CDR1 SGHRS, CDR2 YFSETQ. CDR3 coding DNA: TGCGCCAGCAGCCAATCGAGGGCAGGGGGCTCTTGGTTGAATGAGCAGTTCTTC. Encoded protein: CASSQSRAGGSWLNEQFF.

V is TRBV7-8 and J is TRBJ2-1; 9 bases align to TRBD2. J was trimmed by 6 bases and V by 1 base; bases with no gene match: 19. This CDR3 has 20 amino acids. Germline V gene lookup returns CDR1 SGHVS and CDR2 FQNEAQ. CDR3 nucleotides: TGTGCCAGCAGCTTAGGGGGGGCCCGGGCTAGCGGGGTTACTCGCAATGAGCAGTTCTTC. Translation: CASSLGGARASGVTRNEQFF.

The CDR3 is CASSLGQGATEAFF. Written as DNA, the CDR3 is TGTGCCAGCAGCTTGGGACAGGGTGCCACCGAAGCTTTCTTT. The J gene is TRBJ1-1, the V gene TRBV5-4; 7 bases match TRBD1. The CDR3 extends over 14 amino acids. Looked up from germline, CDR1 is SGHNT and CDR2 is YYREEE (reference sequence). The V gene end was trimmed by 0 bases and the J gene end by 8 bases; junction bases not matched to a gene: 7.

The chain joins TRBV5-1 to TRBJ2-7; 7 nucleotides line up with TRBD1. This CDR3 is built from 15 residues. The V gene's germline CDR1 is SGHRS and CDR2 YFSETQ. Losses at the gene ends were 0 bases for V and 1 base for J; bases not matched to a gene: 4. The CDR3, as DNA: TGCGCCAGCAGCTTGGTAGCACAGGGGTCCTACGAGCAGTACTTC. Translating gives CASSLVAQGSYEQYF.

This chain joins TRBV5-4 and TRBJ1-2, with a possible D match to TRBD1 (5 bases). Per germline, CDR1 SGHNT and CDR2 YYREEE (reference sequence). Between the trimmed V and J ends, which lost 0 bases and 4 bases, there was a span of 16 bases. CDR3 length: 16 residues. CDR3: CASSLAGGRVGYGYTF. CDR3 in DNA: TGTGCCAGCAGCTTGGCGGGCGGCAGGGTCGGCTATGGCTACACCTTC.

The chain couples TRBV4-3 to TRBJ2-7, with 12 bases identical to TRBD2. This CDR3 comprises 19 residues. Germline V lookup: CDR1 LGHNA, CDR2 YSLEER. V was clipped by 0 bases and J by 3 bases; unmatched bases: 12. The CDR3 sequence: CASSQESAATSGSIYEQYF. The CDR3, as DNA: TGCGCCAGCAGCCAAGAATCCGCCGCGACTAGCGGGAGTATCTACGAGCAGTACTTC.

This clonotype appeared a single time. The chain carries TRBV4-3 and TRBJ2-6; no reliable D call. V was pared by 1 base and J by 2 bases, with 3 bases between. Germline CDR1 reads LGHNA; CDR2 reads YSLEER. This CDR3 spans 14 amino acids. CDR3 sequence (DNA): TGCGCCAGCAGCCAAGGAACTGGGGCCAACGTCCTGACTTTC. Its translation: CASSQGTGANVLTF.

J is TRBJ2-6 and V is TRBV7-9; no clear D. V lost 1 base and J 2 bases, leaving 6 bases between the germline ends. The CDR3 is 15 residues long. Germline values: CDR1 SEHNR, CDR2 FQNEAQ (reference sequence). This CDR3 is CASSLGRTGANVLTF. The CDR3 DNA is TGTGCCAGCAGCTTAGGGAGAACTGGGGCCAACGTCCTGACTTTC.

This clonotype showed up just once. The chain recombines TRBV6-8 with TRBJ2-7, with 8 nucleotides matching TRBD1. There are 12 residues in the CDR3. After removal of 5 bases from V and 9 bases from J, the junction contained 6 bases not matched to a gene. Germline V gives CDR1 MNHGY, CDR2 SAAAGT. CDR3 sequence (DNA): TGTGCCAGCAGTACTCTGACAGGGGTGCAGTACTTC. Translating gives CASSTLTGVQYF.

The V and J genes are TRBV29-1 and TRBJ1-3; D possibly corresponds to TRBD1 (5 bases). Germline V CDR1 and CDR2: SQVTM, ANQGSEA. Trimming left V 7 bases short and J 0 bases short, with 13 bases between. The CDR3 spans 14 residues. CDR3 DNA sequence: TGCAGCGCAATGAAGGGGAGCTCTGGAAACACCATATATTTT. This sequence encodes CSAMKGSSGNTIYF.

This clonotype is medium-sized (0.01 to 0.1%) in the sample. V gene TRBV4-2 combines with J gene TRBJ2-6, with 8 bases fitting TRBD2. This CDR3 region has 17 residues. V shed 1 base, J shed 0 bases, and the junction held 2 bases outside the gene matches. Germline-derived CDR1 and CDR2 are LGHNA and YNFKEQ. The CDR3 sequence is CASSQGTSSSGANVLTF. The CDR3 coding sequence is TGTGCCAGCAGCCAAGGGACTAGCAGCTCTGGGGCCAACGTCCTGACTTTC.

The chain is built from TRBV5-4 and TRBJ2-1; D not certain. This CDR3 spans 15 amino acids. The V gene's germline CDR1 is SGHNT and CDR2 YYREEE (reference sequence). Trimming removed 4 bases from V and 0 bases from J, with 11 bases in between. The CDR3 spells CASSPVASSYNEQFF. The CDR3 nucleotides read TGTGCCAGCAGCCCGGTAGCAAGCTCCTACAATGAGCAGTTCTTC.

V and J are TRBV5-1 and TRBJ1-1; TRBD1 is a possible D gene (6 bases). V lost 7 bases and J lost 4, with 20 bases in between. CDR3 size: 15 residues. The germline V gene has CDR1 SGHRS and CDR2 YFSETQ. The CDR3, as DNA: TGCGCCAGCGGGGGCGCCGGGACGGAGACCACTGAAGCTTTCTTT. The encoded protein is CASGGAGTETTEAFF. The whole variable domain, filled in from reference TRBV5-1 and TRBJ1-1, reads KAGVTQTPRYLIKTRGQQVTLSCSPISGHRSVSWYQQTPGQGLQFLFEYFSETQRNKGNFPGRFSGRQFSNSRSEMNVSTLELGDSALYLCASGGAGTETTEAFFGQGTRLTVV.

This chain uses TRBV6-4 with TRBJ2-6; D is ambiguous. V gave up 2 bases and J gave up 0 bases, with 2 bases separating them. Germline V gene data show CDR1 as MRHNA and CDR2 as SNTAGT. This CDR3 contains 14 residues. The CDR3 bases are TGTGCCAGCAGTGACGACTCTGGGGCCAACGTCCTGACTTTC. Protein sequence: CASSDDSGANVLTF.

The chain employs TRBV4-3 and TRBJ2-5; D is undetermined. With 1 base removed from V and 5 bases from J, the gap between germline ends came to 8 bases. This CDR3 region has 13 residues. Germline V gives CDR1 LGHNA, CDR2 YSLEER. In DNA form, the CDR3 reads TGCGCCAGCAGCCAAGTTCCCGGTGAGACCCAGTACTTC. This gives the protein CASSQVPGETQYF.

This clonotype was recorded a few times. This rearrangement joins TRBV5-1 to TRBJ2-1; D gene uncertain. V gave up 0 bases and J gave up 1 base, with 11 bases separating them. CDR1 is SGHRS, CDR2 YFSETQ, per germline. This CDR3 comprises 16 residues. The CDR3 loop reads CASSLVALGSYNEQFF. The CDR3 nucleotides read TGCGCCAGCAGCTTGGTTGCCTTGGGATCCTACAATGAGCAGTTCTTC.

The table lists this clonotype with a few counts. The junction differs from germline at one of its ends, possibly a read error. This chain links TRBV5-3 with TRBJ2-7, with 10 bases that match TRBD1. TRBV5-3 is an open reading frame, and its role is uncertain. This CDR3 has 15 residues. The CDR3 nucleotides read TGTGCCAGCAGCTGGGACAGGGGTAGGTCCTACGAGCAGTACTTC. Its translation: CASSWDRGRSYEQYF.

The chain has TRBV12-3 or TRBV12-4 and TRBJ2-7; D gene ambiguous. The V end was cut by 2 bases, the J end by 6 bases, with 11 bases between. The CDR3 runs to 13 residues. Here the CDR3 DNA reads TGTGCCAGCAGTTTAATTCTCGGCGCCGAGCAGTACTTC. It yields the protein CASSLILGAEQYF.

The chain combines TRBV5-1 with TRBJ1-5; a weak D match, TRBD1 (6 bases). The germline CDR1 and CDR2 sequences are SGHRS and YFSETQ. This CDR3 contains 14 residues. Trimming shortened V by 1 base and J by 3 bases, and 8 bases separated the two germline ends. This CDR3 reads CASSLSGVNQPQHF. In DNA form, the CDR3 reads TGCGCCAGCAGCTTGTCAGGGGTCAATCAGCCCCAGCATTTT.

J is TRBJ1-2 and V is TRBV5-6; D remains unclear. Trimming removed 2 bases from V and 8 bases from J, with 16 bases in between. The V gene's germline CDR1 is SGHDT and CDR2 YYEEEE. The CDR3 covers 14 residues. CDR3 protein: CASSFATPTSGYTF. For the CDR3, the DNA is TGTGCCAGCAGCTTTGCGACTCCAACCTCGGGCTACACCTTC. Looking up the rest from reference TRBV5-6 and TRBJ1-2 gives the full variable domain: DAGVTQSPTHLIKTRGQQVTLRCSPKSGHDTVSWYQQALGQGPQFIFQYYEEEERQRGNFPDRFSGHQFPNYSSELNVNALLLGDSALYLCASSFATPTSGYTFGSGTRLTVV.

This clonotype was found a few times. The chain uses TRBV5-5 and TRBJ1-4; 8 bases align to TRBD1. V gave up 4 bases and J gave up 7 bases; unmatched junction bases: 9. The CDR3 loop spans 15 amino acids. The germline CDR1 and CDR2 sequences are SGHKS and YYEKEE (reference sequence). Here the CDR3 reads CASSTQTGALEKLFF. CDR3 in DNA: TGTGCCAGCAGCACGCAGACAGGGGCCCTTGAAAAACTGTTTTTT.

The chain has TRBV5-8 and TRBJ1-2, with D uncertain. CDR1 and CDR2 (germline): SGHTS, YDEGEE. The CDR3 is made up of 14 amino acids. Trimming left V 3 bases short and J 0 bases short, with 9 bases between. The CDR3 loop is CASSWQETNYGYTF. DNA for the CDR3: TGTGCCAGCAGCTGGCAGGAAACTAACTATGGCTACACCTTC. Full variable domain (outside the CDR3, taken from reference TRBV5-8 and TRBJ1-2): EAGVTQSPTHLIKTRGQQATLRCSPISGHTSVYWYQQALGLGLQFLLWYDEGEERNRGNFPPRFSGRQFPNYSSELNVNALELEDSALYLCASSWQETNYGYTFGSGTRLTVV.

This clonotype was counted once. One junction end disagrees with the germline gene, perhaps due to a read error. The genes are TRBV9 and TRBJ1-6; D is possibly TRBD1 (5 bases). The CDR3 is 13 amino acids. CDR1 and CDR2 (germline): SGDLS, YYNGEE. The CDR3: CAVRDSGAGKSTF. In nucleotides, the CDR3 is TGTGCTGTGAGAGACAGTGGTGCAGGCAAATCAACCTTT. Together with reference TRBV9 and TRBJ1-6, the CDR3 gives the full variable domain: DSGVTQTPKHLITATGQRVTLRCSPRSGDLSVYWYQQSLDQGLQFLIQYYNGEERAKGNILERFSAQQFPDLHSELNLSSLELGDSALYFCAVRDSGAGKSTFGNGTRLTVT.

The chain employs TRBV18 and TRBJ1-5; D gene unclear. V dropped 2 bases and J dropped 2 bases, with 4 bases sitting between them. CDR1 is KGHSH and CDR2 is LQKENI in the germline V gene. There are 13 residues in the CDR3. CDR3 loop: CASSPGGNQPQHF. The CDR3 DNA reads TGTGCCAGCTCACCAGGGGGCAATCAGCCCCAGCATTTT.

The DNA of the CDR3 is TGTGCCAGCAGCGCTACGGGGGGGGGCCCCTATGAGCAGTTCTTC. Translated: CASSATGGGPYEQFF. The J gene is TRBJ2-1, the V gene TRBV7-2; 8 bases are shared with TRBD2. The CDR3 extends over 15 amino acids. Germline V gives CDR1 SGHTA, CDR2 FQGNSA. The J segment lost 8 bases and the V segment lost 5 bases, leaving 11 bases of the junction unmatched.